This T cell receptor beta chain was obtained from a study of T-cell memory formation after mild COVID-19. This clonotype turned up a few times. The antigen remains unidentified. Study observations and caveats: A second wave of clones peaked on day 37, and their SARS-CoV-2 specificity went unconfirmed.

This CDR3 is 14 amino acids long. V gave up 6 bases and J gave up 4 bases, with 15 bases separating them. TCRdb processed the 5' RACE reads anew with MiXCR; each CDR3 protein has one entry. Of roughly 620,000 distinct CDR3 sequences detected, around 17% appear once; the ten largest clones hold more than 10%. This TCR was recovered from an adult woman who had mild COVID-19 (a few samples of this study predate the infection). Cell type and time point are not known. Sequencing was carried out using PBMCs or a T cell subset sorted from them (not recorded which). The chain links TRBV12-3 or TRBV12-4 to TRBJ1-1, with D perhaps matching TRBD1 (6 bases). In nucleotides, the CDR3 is TGTGCCAGCAGGGATACAGGGTTGAGCACTGAAGCTTTCTTT. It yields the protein CASRDTGLSTEAFF.